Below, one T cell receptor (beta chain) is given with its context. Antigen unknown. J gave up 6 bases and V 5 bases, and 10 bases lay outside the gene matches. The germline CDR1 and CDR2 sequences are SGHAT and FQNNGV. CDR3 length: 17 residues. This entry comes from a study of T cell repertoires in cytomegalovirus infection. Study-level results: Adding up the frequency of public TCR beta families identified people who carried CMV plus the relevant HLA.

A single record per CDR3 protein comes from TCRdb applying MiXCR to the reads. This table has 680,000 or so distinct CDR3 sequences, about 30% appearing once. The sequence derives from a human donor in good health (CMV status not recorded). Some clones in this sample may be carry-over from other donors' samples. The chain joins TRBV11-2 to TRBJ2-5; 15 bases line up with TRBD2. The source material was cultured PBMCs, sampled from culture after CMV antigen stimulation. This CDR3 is CASSPISGTSGRKTQYF. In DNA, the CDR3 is TGTGCCAGCAGCCCCATATCCGGGACTAGCGGGAGGAAGACCCAGTACTTC.